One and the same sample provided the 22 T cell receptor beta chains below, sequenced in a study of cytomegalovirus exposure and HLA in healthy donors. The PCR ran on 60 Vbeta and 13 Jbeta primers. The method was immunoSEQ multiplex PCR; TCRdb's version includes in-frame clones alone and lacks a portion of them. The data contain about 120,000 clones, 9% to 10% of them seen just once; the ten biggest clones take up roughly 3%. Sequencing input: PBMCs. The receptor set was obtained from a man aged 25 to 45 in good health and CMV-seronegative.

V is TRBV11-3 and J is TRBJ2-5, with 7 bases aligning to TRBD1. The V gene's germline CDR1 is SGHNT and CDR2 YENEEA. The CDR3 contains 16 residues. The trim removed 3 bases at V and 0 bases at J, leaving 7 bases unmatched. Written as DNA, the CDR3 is TGTGCCAGCAGCTTTCCATACGGGACAGACCAAGAGACCCAGTACTTC. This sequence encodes CASSFPYGTDQETQYF.

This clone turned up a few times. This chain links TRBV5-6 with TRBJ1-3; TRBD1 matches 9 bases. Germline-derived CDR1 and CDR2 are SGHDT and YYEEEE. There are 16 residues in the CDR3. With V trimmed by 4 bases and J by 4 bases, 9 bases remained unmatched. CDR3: CASSTIPGTGGNTIYF. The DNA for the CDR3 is TGTGCCAGCAGCACAATACCCGGGACAGGGGGAAACACCATATATTTT.

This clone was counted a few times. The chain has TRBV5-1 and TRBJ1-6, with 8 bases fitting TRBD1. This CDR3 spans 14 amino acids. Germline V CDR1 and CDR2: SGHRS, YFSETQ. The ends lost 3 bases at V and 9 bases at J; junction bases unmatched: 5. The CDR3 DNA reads TGCGCCAGCAGCTCAGACAGGGGCTCTTCACCCCTCCACTTT. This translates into CASSSDRGSSPLHF.

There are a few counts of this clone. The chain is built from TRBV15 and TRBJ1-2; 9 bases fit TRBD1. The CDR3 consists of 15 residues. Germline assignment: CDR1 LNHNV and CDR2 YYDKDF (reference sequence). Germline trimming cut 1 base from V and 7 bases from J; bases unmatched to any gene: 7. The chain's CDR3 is CATSRVGTGFPGYTF. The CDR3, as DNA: TGTGCCACCAGCAGAGTGGGGACAGGGTTTCCTGGCTACACCTTC.

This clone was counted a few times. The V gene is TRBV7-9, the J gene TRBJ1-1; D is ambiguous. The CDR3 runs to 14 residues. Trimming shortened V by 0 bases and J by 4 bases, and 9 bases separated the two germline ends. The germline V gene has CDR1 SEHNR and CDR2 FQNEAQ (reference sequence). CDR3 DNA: TGTGCCAGCAGCTTAGCCGCAGGTGGCACTGAAGCTTTCTTT. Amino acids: CASSLAAGGTEAFF.

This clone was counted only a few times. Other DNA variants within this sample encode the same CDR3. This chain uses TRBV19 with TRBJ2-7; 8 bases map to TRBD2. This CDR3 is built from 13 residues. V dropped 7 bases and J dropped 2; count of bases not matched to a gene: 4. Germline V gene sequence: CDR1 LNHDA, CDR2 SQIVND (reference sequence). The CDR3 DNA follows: TGTGCCAGTAAGGGTAGCGGGGCCTACGAGCAGTACTTC. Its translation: CASKGSGAYEQYF.

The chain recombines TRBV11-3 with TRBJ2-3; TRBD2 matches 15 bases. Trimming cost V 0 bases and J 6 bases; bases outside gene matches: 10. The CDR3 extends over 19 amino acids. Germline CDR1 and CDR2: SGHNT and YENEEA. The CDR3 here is CASSLDGTSGRNEGDTQYF. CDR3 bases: TGTGCCAGCAGCTTAGATGGGACTAGCGGGAGGAATGAGGGGGATACGCAGTATTTT.

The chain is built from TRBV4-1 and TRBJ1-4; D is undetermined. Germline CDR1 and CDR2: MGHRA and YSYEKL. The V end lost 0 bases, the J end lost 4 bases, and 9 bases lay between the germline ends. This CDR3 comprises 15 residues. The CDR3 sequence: CASSQDTQYNEKLFF. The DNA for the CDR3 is TGCGCCAGCAGCCAAGATACTCAATATAATGAAAAACTGTTTTTT.

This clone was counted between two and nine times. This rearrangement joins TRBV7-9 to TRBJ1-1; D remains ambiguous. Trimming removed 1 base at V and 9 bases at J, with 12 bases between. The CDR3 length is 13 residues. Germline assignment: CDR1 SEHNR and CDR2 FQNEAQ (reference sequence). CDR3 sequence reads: CASSLDEVAQAFF. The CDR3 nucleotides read TGTGCCAGCAGCTTAGACGAGGTCGCTCAAGCTTTCTTT.

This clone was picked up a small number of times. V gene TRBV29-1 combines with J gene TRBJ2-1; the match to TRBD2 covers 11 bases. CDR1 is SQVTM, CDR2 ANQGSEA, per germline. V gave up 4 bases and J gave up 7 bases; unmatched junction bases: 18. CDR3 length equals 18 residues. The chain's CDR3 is CSVAFPLTSGRPKNEQFF. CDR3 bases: TGCAGCGTTGCATTTCCGCTTACTAGCGGGAGACCGAAGAATGAGCAGTTCTTC.

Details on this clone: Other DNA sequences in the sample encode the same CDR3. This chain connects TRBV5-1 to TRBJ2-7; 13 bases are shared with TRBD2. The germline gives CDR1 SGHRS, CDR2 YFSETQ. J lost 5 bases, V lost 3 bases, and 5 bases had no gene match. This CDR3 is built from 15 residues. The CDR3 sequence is CASSSRGLAGDEQYF. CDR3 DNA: TGCGCCAGCAGCTCGCGCGGACTAGCGGGAGACGAGCAGTACTTC.

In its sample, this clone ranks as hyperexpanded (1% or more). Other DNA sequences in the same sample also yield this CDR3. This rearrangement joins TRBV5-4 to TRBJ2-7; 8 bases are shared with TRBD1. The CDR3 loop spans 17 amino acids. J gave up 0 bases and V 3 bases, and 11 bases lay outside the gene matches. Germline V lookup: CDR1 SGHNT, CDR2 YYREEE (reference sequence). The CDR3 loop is CASSSLDLTGDSYEQYF. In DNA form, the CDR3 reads TGTGCCAGCAGCTCTCTAGATTTGACAGGGGACTCCTACGAGCAGTACTTC.

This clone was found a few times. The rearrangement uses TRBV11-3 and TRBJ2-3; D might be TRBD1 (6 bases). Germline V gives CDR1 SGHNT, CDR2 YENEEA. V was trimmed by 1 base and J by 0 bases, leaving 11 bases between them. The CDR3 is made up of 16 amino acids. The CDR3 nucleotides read TGTGCCAGCAGCTTAGTTGGGGGCAGTAGCACAGATACGCAGTATTTT. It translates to CASSLVGGSSTDTQYF.

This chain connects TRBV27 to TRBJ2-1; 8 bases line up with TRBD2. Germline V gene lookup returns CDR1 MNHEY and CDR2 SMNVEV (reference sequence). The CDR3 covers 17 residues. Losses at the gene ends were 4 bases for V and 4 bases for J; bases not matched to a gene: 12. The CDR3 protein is CASSSLTGTRGYNEQFF. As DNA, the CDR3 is TGTGCCAGCAGTTCCCTTACCGGGACTAGAGGATACAATGAGCAGTTCTTC.

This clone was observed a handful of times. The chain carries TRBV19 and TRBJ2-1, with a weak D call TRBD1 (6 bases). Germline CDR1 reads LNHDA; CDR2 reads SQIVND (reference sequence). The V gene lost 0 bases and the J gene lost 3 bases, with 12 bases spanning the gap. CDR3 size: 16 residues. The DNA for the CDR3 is TGTGCCAGTAGTATAGAGGCAGGGGCCTTCTACAATGAGCAGTTCTTC. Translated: CASSIEAGAFYNEQFF. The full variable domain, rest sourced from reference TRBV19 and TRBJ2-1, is DGGITQSPKYLFRKEGQNVTLSCEQNLNHDAMYWYRQDPGQGLRLIYYSQIVNDFQKGDIAEGYSVSREKKESFPLTVTSAQKNPTAFYLCASSIEAGAFYNEQFFGPGTRLTVL.

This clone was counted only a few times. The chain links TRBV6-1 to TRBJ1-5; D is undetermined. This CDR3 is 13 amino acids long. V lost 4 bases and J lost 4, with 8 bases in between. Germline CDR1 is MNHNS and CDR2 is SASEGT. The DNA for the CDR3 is TGTGCCAGCAGTGGGCAGTTGAATCAGCCCCAGCATTTT. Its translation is CASSGQLNQPQHF.

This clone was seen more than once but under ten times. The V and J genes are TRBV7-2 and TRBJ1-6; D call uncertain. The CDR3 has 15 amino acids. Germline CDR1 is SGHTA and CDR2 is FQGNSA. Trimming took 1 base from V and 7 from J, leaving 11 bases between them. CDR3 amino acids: CASSLGGGRNSPLHF. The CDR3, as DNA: TGTGCCAGCAGCTTAGGTGGAGGTAGGAATTCACCCCTCCACTTT.

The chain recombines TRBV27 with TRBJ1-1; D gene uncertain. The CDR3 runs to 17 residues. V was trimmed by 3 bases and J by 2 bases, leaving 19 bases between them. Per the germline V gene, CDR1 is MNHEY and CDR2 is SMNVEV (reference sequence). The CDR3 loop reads CASSLTRIGVRNTEAFF. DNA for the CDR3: TGTGCCAGCAGTTTGACTAGGATTGGTGTGCGTAACACTGAAGCTTTCTTT.

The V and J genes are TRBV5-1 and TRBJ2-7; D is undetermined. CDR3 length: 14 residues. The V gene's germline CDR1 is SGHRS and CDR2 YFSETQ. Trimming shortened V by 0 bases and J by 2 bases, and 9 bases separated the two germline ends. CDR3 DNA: TGCGCCAGCAGCTTGGCTTTACAGACCTACGAGCAGTACTTC. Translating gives CASSLALQTYEQYF.

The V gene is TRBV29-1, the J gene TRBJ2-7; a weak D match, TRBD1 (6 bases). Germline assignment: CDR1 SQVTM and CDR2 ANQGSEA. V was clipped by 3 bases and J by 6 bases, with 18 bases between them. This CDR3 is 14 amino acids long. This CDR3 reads CSVESPGARGEQYF. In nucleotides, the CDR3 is TGCAGCGTTGAGTCCCCCGGGGCCAGGGGCGAGCAGTACTTC.

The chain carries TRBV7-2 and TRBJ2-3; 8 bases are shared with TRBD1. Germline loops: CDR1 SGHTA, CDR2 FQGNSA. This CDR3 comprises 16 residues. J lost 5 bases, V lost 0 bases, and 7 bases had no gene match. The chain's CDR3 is CASSLALSGGQDTQYF. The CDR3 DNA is TGTGCCAGCAGCTTAGCGTTGTCAGGGGGCCAAGATACGCAGTATTTT.

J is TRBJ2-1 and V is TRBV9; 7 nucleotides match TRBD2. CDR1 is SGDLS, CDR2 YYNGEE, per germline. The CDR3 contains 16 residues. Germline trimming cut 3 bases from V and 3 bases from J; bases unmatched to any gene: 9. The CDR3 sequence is CASSEGGSPNYNEQFF. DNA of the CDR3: TGTGCCAGCAGCGAAGGCGGGAGCCCCAACTACAATGAGCAGTTCTTC.